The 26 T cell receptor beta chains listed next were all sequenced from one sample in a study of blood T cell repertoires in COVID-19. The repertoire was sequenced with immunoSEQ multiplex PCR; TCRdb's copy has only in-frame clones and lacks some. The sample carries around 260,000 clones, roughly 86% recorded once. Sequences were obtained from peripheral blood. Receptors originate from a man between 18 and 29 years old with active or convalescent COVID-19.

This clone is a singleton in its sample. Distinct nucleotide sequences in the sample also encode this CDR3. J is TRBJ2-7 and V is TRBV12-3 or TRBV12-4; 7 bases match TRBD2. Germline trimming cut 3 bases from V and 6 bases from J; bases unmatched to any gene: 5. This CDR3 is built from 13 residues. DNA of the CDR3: TGTGCCAGCAGTTTGGGAGGGGTAGGCGAGCAGTACTTC. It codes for CASSLGGVGEQYF.

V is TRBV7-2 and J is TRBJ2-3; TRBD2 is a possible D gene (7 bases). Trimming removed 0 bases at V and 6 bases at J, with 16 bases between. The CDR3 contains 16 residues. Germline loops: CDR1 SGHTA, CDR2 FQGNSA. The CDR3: CASSLARQGTMDTQYF. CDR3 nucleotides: TGTGCCAGCAGCTTAGCGCGCCAGGGGACTATGGATACGCAGTATTTT.

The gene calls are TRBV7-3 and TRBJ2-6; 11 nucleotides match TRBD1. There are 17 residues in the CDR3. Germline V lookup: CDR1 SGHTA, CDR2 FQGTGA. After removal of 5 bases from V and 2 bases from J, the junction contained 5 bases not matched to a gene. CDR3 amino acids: CASSTGQGGPGANVLTF. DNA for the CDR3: TGTGCCAGCAGCACGGGACAGGGGGGCCCTGGGGCCAACGTCCTGACTTTC.

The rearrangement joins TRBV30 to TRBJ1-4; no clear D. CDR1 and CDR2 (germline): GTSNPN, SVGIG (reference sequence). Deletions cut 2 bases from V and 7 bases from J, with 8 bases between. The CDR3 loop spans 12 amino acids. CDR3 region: CAWSSEGEKLFF. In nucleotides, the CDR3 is TGTGCCTGGAGTAGCGAGGGTGAAAAACTGTTTTTT.

DNA of the CDR3: TGTGCCAGCTCGCAAATGGTTGGGACAGTTTATGGCTACACCTTC. Translating it yields CASSQMVGTVYGYTF. The chain couples TRBV6-5 to TRBJ1-2; 7 bases map to TRBD1. Germline V CDR1 and CDR2: MNHEY, SVGAGI. V lost 8 bases, J lost 5 bases, and 14 bases stayed unmatched. CDR3 length: 15 amino acids.

The CDR3 is CASSLDGQGGYEQYF. CDR3 DNA: TGTGCCAGCAGCTTAGACGGACAGGGAGGGTACGAGCAGTACTTC. The chain recombines TRBV11-3 with TRBJ2-7, with D tentatively TRBD1 (8 bases). CDR1 and CDR2 from the germline V gene are SGHNT and YENEEA. The CDR3 is 15 residues long. V lost 0 bases to trimming and J lost 4 bases, with 13 bases between them.

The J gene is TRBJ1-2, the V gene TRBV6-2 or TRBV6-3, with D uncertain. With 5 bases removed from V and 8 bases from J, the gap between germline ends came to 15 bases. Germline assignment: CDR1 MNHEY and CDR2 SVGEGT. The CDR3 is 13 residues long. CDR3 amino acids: CASSPGLAEGYTF. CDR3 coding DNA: TGTGCCAGCAGTCCCGGACTCGCAGAGGGCTACACCTTC.

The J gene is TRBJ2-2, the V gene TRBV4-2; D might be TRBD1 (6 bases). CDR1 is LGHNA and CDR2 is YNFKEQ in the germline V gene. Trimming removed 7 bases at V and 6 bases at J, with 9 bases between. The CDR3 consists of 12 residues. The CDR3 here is CASTGEPGELFF. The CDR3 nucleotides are TGTGCCAGCACAGGGGAACCCGGGGAGCTGTTTTTT.

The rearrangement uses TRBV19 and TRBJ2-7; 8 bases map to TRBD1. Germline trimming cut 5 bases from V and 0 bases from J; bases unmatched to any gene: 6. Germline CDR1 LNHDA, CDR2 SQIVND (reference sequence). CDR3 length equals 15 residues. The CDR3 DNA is TGTGCCAGTAGTCTTCAGGGGGCCCCCTCCTACGAGCAGTACTTC. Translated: CASSLQGAPSYEQYF. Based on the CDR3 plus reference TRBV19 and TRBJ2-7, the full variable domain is DGGITQSPKYLFRKEGQNVTLSCEQNLNHDAMYWYRQDPGQGLRLIYYSQIVNDFQKGDIAEGYSVSREKKESFPLTVTSAQKNPTAFYLCASSLQGAPSYEQYFGPGTRLTVT.

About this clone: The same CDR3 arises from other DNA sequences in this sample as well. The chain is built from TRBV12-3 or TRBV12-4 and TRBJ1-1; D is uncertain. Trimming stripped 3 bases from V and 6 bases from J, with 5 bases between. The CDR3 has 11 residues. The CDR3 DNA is TGTGCCAGCAGTTTGTCGGCTGAAGCTTTCTTT. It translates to CASSLSAEAFF.

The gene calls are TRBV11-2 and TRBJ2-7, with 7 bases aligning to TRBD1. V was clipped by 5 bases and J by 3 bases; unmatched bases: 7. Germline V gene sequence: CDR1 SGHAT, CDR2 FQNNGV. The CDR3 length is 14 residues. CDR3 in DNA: TGTGCCAGCAGCCGGGGACAGCAATTCTACGAGCAGTACTTC. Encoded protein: CASSRGQQFYEQYF.

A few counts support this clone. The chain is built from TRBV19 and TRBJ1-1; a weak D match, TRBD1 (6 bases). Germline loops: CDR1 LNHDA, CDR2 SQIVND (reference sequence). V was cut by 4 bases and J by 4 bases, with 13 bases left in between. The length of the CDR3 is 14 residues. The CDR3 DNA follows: TGTGCCAGTAGTAAGGGGGTCAGGAGCACTGAAGCTTTCTTT. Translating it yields CASSKGVRSTEAFF.

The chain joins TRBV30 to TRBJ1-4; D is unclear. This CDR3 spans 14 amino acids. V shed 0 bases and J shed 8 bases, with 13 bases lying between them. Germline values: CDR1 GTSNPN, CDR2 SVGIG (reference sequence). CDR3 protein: CAWSVRVNGEKLFF. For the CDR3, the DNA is TGTGCCTGGAGTGTACGGGTAAACGGAGAAAAACTGTTTTTT.

DNA for the CDR3: TGTGCCAGCAGTGTACTAGCGGGCGGCGGTGGTGAGCAGTTCTTC. This gives the protein CASSVLAGGGGEQFF. The genes are TRBV3-1 (or the pseudogene TRBV3-2) and TRBJ2-1; 9 bases are a match to TRBD2. Germline-derived CDR1 and CDR2 are LGHDT and YNNKEL (reference sequence). This CDR3 has 15 amino acids. Germline trimming cut 6 bases from V and 9 bases from J; bases unmatched to any gene: 12.

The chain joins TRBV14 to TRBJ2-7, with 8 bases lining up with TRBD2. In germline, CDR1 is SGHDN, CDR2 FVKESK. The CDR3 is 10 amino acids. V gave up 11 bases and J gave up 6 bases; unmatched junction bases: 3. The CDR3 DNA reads TGTGCCGCCGGGGGGGGCGAGCAGTACTTC. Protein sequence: CAAGGGEQYF.

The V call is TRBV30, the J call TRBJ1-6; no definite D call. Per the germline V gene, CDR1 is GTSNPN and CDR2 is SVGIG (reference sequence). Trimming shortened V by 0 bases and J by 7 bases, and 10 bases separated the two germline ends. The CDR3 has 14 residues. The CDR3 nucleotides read TGTGCCTGGAGTGTACTGGGCTGGAATTCACCCCTCCACTTT. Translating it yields CAWSVLGWNSPLHF. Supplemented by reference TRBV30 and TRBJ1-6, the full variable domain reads SQTIHQWPATLVQPVGSPLSLECTVEGTSNPNLYWYRQAAGRGLQLLFYSVGIGQISSEVPQNLSASRPQDRQFILSSKKLLLSDSGFYLCAWSVLGWNSPLHFGNGTRLTVT.

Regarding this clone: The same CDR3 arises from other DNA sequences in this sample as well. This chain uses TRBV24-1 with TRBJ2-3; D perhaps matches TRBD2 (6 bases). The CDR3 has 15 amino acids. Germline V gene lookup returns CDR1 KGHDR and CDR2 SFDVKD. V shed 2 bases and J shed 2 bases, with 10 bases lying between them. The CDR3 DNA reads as TGTGCCACCAGTGATTCCGGGGGAATCACAGATACGCAGTATTTT. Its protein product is CATSDSGGITDTQYF.

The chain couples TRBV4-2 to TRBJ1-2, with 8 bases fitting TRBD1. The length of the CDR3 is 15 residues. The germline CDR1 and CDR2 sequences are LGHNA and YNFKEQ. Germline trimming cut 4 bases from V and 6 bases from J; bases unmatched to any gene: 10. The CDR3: CASSLNRGLDHGYTF. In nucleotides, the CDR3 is TGTGCCAGCAGCCTTAACAGGGGGTTAGACCATGGCTACACCTTC.

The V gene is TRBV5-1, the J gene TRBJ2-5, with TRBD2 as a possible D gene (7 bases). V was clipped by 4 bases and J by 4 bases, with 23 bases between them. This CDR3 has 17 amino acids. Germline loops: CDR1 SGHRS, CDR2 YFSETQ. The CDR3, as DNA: TGCGCCAGCAGCGTCTCGGCTTACCGGGGGGCCGGAGAGACCCAGTACTTC. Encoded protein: CASSVSAYRGAGETQYF.

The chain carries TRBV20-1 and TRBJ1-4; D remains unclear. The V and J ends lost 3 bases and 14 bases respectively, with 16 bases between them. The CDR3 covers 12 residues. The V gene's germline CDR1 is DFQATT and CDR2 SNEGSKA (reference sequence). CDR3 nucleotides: TGCAGTGCTAGTCCAGGCGCCGGAGGGCTGTTTTTT. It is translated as CSASPGAGGLFF.

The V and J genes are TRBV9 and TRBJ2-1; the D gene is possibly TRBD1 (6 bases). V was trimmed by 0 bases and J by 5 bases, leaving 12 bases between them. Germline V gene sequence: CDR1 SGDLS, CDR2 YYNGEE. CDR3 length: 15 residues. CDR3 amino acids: CASSVAMRGNNEQFF. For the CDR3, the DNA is TGTGCCAGCAGCGTAGCTATGAGGGGGAACAATGAGCAGTTCTTC.

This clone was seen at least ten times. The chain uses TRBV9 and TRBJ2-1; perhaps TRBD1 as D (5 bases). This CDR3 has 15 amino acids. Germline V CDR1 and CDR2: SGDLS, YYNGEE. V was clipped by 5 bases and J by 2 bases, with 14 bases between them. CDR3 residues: CASSADSTTYNEQFF. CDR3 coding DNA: TGTGCCAGCAGTGCTGACAGCACTACCTACAATGAGCAGTTCTTC.

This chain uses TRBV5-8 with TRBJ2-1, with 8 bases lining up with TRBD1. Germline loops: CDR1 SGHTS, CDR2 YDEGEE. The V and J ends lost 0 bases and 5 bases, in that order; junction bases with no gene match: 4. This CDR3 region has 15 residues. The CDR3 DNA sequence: TGTGCCAGCAGCTTGGTGCAGGGGGCGGACAATGAGCAGTTCTTC. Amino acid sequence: CASSLVQGADNEQFF.

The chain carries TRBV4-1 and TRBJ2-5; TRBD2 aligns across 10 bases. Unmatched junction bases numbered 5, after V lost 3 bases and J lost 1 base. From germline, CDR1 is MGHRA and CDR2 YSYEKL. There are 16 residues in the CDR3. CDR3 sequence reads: CASSQGLATLQETQYF. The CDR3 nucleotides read TGCGCCAGCAGCCAGGGACTAGCGACTCTCCAAGAGACCCAGTACTTC.

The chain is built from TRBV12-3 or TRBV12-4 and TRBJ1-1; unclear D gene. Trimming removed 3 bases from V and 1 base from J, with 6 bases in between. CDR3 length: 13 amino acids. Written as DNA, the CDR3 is TGTGCCAGCAGTTTGAGAGCGAACACTGAAGCTTTCTTT. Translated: CASSLRANTEAFF.

The chain's CDR3 is CASSPAAGSSGELFF. Written as DNA, the CDR3 is TGTGCCAGCAGCCCCGCTGCGGGTTCGTCCGGGGAGCTGTTTTTT. This chain connects TRBV7-3 to TRBJ2-2; tentative D call: TRBD2 (5 bases). The CDR3 covers 15 residues. Germline V CDR1 and CDR2: SGHTA, FQGTGA. Trimming cost V 5 bases and J 6 bases, with 16 bases left between them.